The 14 T cell receptor beta chains below come from one sample, sequenced in a study of tumor and adjacent non-tumor tissue in lung cancer. The library came from three nested PCR rounds adapted from ARM-PCR protocols. Using its own MiXCR run on the multiplex PCR reads, TCRdb lists one record per CDR3 protein. The table has 100,000 to 150,000 distinct CDR3 sequences, 66% seen once. This sample's RNA came from whole unsorted tissue. The sequenced material came from lung tumor tissue. Source of these receptors: a man aged 25 to 40 with non-small cell lung cancer.

Concerning this clonotype itself: A much more abundant neighbour one base away suggests this may be a read error. The rearrangement joins TRBV5-6 to TRBJ2-7, with a possible D match to TRBD2 (7 bases). Germline CDR1 SGHDT, CDR2 YYEEEE. The V gene lost 6 bases and the J gene lost 5 bases, with 15 bases spanning the gap. This CDR3 spans 13 amino acids. The CDR3 is CASTLGGVDEQYF. In DNA, the CDR3 is TGTGCCAGCACCCTAGGGGGGGTGGACGAGCAGTACTTC. The full variable domain, its missing parts supplied by reference TRBV5-6 and TRBJ2-7, is DAGVTQSPTHLIKTRGQQVTLRCSPKSGHDTVSWYQQALGQGPQFIFQYYEEEERQRGNFPDRFSGHQFPNYSSELNVNALLLGDSALYLCASTLGGVDEQYFGPGTRLTVT.

Comments on this clonotype: The junction departs from germline at one end; a sequencing error may be responsible. The V call is TRBV11-2, the J call TRBJ2-3, with 8 bases fitting TRBD2. This CDR3 contains 16 residues. The germline CDR1 and CDR2 sequences are SGHAT and FQNNGV. CDR3 region: CAISLGAGTSTDTQYF. The CDR3 DNA follows: TGTGCCATCAGCTTAGGAGCGGGGACTAGTACAGATACGCAGTATTTT.

This clonotype came up many times. This rearrangement joins TRBV12-3 or TRBV12-4 to TRBJ1-2; D is undetermined. Trimming removed 5 bases at V and 8 bases at J, with 12 bases between. The CDR3 is 12 residues long. This CDR3 is CASSRAREGYTF. CDR3 bases: TGTGCCAGCAGTCGGGCGCGGGAGGGCTACACCTTC.

A word on this clonotype: Germline and junction disagree at one end, which may indicate a read error. The V and J genes are TRBV29-1 and TRBJ2-6, with no clear D. Germline lookup yields CDR1 SQVTM and CDR2 ANQGSEA. The CDR3 runs 12 residues. The CDR3 DNA reads TGCAGTGTTGAAGATCCGGTCGACGTCCTAACTTTC. This codes for CSVEDPVDVLTF.

This clonotype was detected only once. Germline is not matched at one junction end, which may reflect a read error. The rearrangement links TRBV20-1 to TRBJ2-7, with D perhaps TRBD1 (6 bases). The CDR3 sequence is 15 residues long. The germline V gene has CDR1 DFQATT and CDR2 SNEGSKA (reference sequence). The CDR3 DNA is TGCAGTGCATTTGGAGACAGGAATTCTTACTACGAGCAGTACTTT. It translates to CSAFGDRNSYYEQYF.

J is TRBJ2-2 and V is TRBV4-1; D remains unclear. The CDR3 runs 14 residues. Trimming removed 4 bases at V and 10 bases at J, with 16 bases between. Germline V gene data show CDR1 as MGHRA and CDR2 as YSYEKL. The CDR3 coding sequence is TGCGCCAGCAGCCCGTCCTTGCAAAGAGAGGAGCTGTTTTTT. It specifies CASSPSLQREELFF.

Worth noting for this clonotype: It is likely a read error, because the conserved phenylalanine at the end of the CDR3 is missing. The rearrangement links TRBV20-1 to TRBJ2-1; 10 nucleotides align to TRBD2. CDR1 is DFQATT, CDR2 SNEGSKA, per germline (reference sequence). The length of the CDR3 is 14 residues. The V and J ends lost 5 bases and 3 bases, in that order; junction bases with no gene match: 4. The CDR3 loop reads CSASSGSDYNEQFL. CDR3 nucleotide sequence: TGCAGTGCTTCTAGCGGGAGCGACTACAATGAGCAGTTCCTC.

This chain's CDR3 is CSTTGSGTEAFF. The CDR3 nucleotides read TGCAGTACTACGGGGTCCGGCACTGAAGCTTTCTTT. This chain uses TRBV20-1 with TRBJ1-1, with D unresolved. Trimming shortened V by 8 bases and J by 4 bases, and 14 bases separated the two germline ends. Germline values: CDR1 DFQATT, CDR2 SNEGSKA (reference sequence). CDR3 length equals 12 residues.

A word on this clonotype: The junction departs from germline at one end; a sequencing error may be responsible. The V and J genes are TRBV20-1 and TRBJ2-1; TRBD2 aligns across 10 bases. This CDR3 spans 13 amino acids. The germline gives CDR1 DFQATT, CDR2 SNEGSKA (reference sequence). CDR3 loop: CSGPSGGLNEHFF. The CDR3 DNA follows: TGCAGTGGTCCTAGCGGGGGATTAAATGAGCACTTCTTC.

To note about this clonotype: A read error may explain this, as a much larger clone is one base away. This chain connects TRBV29-1 to TRBJ2-2; tentative D call: TRBD2 (5 bases). Germline V lookup: CDR1 SQVTM, CDR2 ANQGSEA. With 6 bases removed from V and 5 bases from J, the gap between germline ends came to 16 bases. The CDR3 has 14 amino acids. The CDR3: CSVGEVVGTGELFF. Here the CDR3 DNA reads TGCAGCGTCGGGGAAGTCGTGGGGACCGGGGAGCTGTTTTTT.

This clonotype was observed a few times. The germline gene is not matched at one end of the junction; a read error may be the cause. V and J are TRBV6-5 and TRBJ1-2; D is uncertain. This CDR3 has 14 amino acids. Germline V gene lookup returns CDR1 MNHEY and CDR2 SVGAGI. The CDR3 DNA reads as TGTGCCAGCAGTAGGGAGACAACTAATTATGGCTACACCTTC. It translates to CASSRETTNYGYTF.

A remark on this clonotype: The CDR3 carries no conserved terminal phenylalanine or tryptophan, so it likely arises from a read error. The chain combines TRBV20-1 with TRBJ2-1; 9 bases map to TRBD2. This CDR3 has 14 residues. V was pared by 0 bases and J by 7 bases, with 4 bases of the junction left unmatched. The germline V gene has CDR1 DFQATT and CDR2 SNEGSKA (reference sequence). This CDR3 reads CSAREAGGFNEQFS. The CDR3 coding sequence is TGCAGTGCTAGAGAAGCGGGAGGCTTTAATGAGCAGTTCTCC.

In its sample, this clonotype was seen once. The CDR3 ends on some other residue instead of the conserved phenylalanine or tryptophan, so this is likely a read error. The DNA is left out, because the CDR3 cannot be placed on it with certainty; the CDR3 is given as TCRdb lists it. This chain joins TRBV21-1 and TRBJ2-5; the D segment call TRBD2 is taken from the table without a DNA check. TRBV21-1 is labeled a pseudogene. 16 amino acids form the CDR3, both terminal residues included. The CDR3 sequence: CASSKQTRGFSETQYI.

A remark on this clonotype: The junction departs from the called germline gene at one end, perhaps through a read error. The V call is TRBV27, the J call TRBJ1-5, with D unresolved. Germline CDR1 and CDR2: MNHEY and SMNVEV (reference sequence). The CDR3 spans 13 residues. The CDR3 bases are TGTGCCAGCCGAGTAAATAGCAATCCGCCCCAGCATTTT. Its protein is CASRVNSNPPQHF.